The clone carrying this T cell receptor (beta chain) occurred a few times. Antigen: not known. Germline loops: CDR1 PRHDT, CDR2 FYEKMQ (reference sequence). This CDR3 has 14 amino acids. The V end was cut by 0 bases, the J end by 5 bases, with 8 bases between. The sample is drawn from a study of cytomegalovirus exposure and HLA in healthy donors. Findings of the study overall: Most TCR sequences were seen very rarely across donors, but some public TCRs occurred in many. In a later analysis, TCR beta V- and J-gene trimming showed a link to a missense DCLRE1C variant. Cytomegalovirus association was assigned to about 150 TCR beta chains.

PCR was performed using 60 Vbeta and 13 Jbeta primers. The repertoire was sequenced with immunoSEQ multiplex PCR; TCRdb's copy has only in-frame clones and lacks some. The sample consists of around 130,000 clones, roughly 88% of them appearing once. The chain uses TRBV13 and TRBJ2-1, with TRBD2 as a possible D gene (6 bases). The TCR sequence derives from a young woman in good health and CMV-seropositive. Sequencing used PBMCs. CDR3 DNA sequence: TGTGCCAGCAGCTTAGGCCGGAGGGACAATGAGCAGTTCTTC. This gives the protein CASSLGRRDNEQFF.